Listed below are T cell receptor beta chains from one sample, sequenced in a study of naive and memory T cell subsets. TCRdb re-called the UMI-ligation and nested PCR reads with MiXCR, one entry per CDR3 protein. Of 98,000 or so distinct CDR3 sequences listed, more than 12% are singletons. The material sequenced was naive CD8+ T cells from blood. All receptors derive from a human donor in good health. Both conserved end residues are trimmed from each CDR3. The order of the fields is V gene, CDR3 protein.

>TRBV15
ATSLETRTEDTQY
>TRBV20-1
SARALGVDTDTQY
>TRBV12-3/TRBV12-4
ASSSSLAGSTDTQY
>TRBV5-1
ASSLLRVGTTLYEQY
>TRBV7-6
ASSTGQAIEAF
>TRBV30
AWMGTGQSYEQY
>TRBV9
ASSVVARSSYNEQF
>TRBV4-2
ASSQDEGGTLYNEQF
>TRBV5-4
ASSLWEEEQETQY
>TRBV15
ATSRDRETQY
>TRBV10-3
AISEVAGGSTDTQY
>TRBV2
ASSEGYGRGSYNEQF
>TRBV12-3/TRBV12-4
ASSSGQGVQPQH
>TRBV20-1
SAGGLAGSGYEQY
>TRBV7-9
ASSQTDKIGGYT
>TRBV7-8
ASSATGGASPEAF
>TRBV28
ASRAPGQGSEQY
>TRBV7-9
ASSSGTGGSMNTEAF
>TRBV7-8
ASSPRGPITGELF
>TRBV10-1
ASSKTGGSQRLARRQETQY
>TRBV20-1
SAERGFSGNTIY
>TRBV7-6
ASSLDYPENGQETQY
>TRBV9
ASSVAPSLDRVADTQY
>TRBV15
ATSRPEGNTIY
>TRBV15
ATSRDRDSGNTEAF
>TRBV20-1
SARPKAFYEQY
>TRBV6-5
ASSYRLQETQY
>TRBV5-1
ASAAATDEQF
>TRBV7-9
ASSLGQAERDYEQY
>TRBV29-1
SVALAGAWGETQY
>TRBV11-2
ASSPGQGGVRGVHTDTQY
>TRBV6-5
ASSYVVGGHLPLH
>TRBV20-1
SARDETAGGTEAF
>TRBV4-2
ASSQEDSGHSTDTQY
>TRBV7-9
ASSPGTNEALH
>TRBV30
AATLAAANTGELF
>TRBV11-2
ASSTWDSSEQY
>TRBV20-1
SAREGGQETQY
>TRBV4-3
ASSQDPLAAMTGEQF
>TRBV9
ASSVTSYINEQF
>TRBV18
ASSPPRNTEAF
>TRBV12-3/TRBV12-4
ASSFRREYHNEQF
>TRBV11-2
ASMAPGLAAVGGELF
>TRBV20-1
SARGNRPSNYGYT
>TRBV4-3
ASSQDEDRAGPGTQY
>TRBV4-2
ASSRRFMDIGKTNEQF
>TRBV12-3/TRBV12-4
ASSDRDSHYEQY
>TRBV13
ASSLGQGQDNEQF
>TRBV7-2
ASSLGNQPQH
>TRBV11-1
ASSLAPDRDNEQF
>TRBV29-1
SVVKSGTYEQY
>TRBV20-1
SAPSWANQPQH
>TRBV27
ASSLRGLVAGELF
>TRBV29-1
SVTKGQNTEAF
>TRBV5-6
ASSVRDTQY
>TRBV28
ASSPTRDRAGSDTQY
>TRBV7-8
ASSLGGSLGEQY
>TRBV12-5
ASGDNEQF
>TRBV15
ATSSTGLEYGYT
>TRBV4-3
ASSQGYNSPLH